A single sample gave rise to the 14 T cell receptor beta chains below, sequenced in a study of blood T cell repertoires in COVID-19. The repertoire was sequenced with immunoSEQ multiplex PCR; TCRdb's copy has only in-frame clones and lacks some. The sample comprises over 35,000 clones, roughly nine tenths of which are singletons, and roughly 19% rests with the top ten. The specimen sequenced was peripheral blood. The receptors were gathered from a man between 65 and 79 years old with active COVID-19.

The chain is built from TRBV6-5 and TRBJ1-5; TRBD1 agrees at 10 bases. Germline-derived CDR1 and CDR2 are MNHEY and SVGAGI. The CDR3 covers 15 residues. Trimming removed 6 bases from V and 4 bases from J; junction bases left unmatched: 6. CDR3 bases: TGTGCCAGCAGCCGGGACAGGGGATTAAATCAGCCCCAGCATTTT. Its translation is CASSRDRGLNQPQHF.

Only one count was recorded for this clone. The V and J genes are TRBV19 and TRBJ1-4; 9 bases fit TRBD1. The CDR3 has 17 residues. The germline gives CDR1 LNHDA, CDR2 SQIVND (reference sequence). J lost 1 base, V lost 5 bases, and 8 bases had no gene match. CDR3 nucleotides: TGTGCCAGTAGTTCCTCGGACAGGGGCGTAACTAATGAAAAACTGTTTTTT. Translated: CASSSSDRGVTNEKLFF.

The chain is built from TRBV4-2 and TRBJ2-5, with TRBD2 matching over 13 bases. The germline V gene encodes CDR1 LGHNA and CDR2 YNFKEQ. Germline trimming cut 1 base from V and 4 bases from J; bases unmatched to any gene: 12. This CDR3 has 19 amino acids. The CDR3 sequence is CASSQALGTSGANRETQYF. The CDR3 bases are TGTGCCAGCAGCCAAGCCCTAGGGACTAGCGGGGCAAACAGAGAGACCCAGTACTTC.

The gene calls are TRBV7-3 and TRBJ2-1, with 12 bases aligning to TRBD2. Per germline, CDR1 SGHTA and CDR2 FQGTGA. J gave up 4 bases and V 1 base, and 2 bases lay outside the gene matches. The CDR3 spans 16 residues. In nucleotides, the CDR3 is TGTGCCAGCAGCTTAATGACTAGCGGGGGATACAATGAGCAGTTCTTC. It specifies CASSLMTSGGYNEQFF.

The chain uses TRBV6-2 or TRBV6-3 and TRBJ2-7; the match to TRBD1 covers 9 bases. With V trimmed by 4 bases and J by 0 bases, 4 bases remained unmatched. The germline CDR1 and CDR2 sequences are MNHEY and SVGEGT. The CDR3 is 15 residues long. The CDR3 region is CASSWTGAPSYEQYF. The DNA for the CDR3 is TGTGCCAGCAGTTGGACAGGGGCCCCCTCCTACGAGCAGTACTTC.

The chain uses TRBV7-2 and TRBJ2-3; no firm D call. Germline loops: CDR1 SGHTA, CDR2 FQGNSA. V lost 1 base, J lost 1 base, and 6 bases lay in between. CDR3 size: 14 residues. The CDR3 bases are TGTGCCAGCAGCTTAGGAGTGGGCACAGATACGCAGTATTTT. This sequence encodes CASSLGVGTDTQYF.

The rearrangement uses TRBV28 and TRBJ2-7; 8 bases align to TRBD2. The CDR3 covers 15 residues. Germline assignment: CDR1 MDHEN and CDR2 SYDVKM. V trimming: 5 bases; J trimming: 2 bases; junction bases outside the gene matches: 8. For the CDR3, the DNA is TGTGCCAGCAGTCCCCAGGCGGGAGGAACCTACGAGCAGTACTTC. This sequence encodes CASSPQAGGTYEQYF.

J is TRBJ2-1 and V is TRBV15; 7 bases agree with TRBD2. V trimming: 5 bases; J trimming: 2 bases; junction bases outside the gene matches: 6. CDR3 length equals 15 residues. Germline V CDR1 and CDR2: LNHNV, YYDKDF (reference sequence). The CDR3 is CATSLRTSTYNEQFF. In DNA, the CDR3 is TGTGCCACCAGCCTTCGGACTAGTACCTACAATGAGCAGTTCTTC.

The chain couples TRBV6-1 to TRBJ1-5; TRBD1 matches 12 bases. The CDR3 spans 18 residues. Germline assignment: CDR1 MNHNS and CDR2 SASEGT. The trim removed 3 bases at V and 1 base at J, leaving 7 bases unmatched. The DNA of the CDR3 is TGTGCCAGCAGTGACCGGGACAGGGGGCGGTGGAGCAATCAGCCCCAGCATTTT. Its protein product is CASSDRDRGRWSNQPQHF.

The V call is TRBV19, the J call TRBJ2-1; 9 nucleotides match TRBD2. CDR1 and CDR2 (germline): LNHDA, SQIVND (reference sequence). The CDR3 is made up of 15 amino acids. Germline trimming cut 3 bases from V and 7 bases from J; bases unmatched to any gene: 7. Written as DNA, the CDR3 is TGTGCCAGTAGTATGTTCGCGGGAGGGCCTAATGAGCAGTTCTTC. Translated, it gives CASSMFAGGPNEQFF.

This chain connects TRBV19 to TRBJ1-5; tentative D call: TRBD1 (6 bases). V lost 3 bases and J lost 4, with 13 bases in between. The CDR3 runs 15 residues. CDR1 and CDR2 from the germline V gene are LNHDA and SQIVND (reference sequence). The CDR3 reads CASSIRQGRNQPQHF. As DNA, the CDR3 is TGTGCCAGTAGTATTCGGCAGGGGCGGAATCAGCCCCAGCATTTT.

The rearrangement uses TRBV24-1 and TRBJ2-7, with 8 nucleotides matching TRBD1. The CDR3 has 15 amino acids. With V trimmed by 5 bases and J by 7 bases, 12 bases remained unmatched. The germline CDR1 and CDR2 sequences are KGHDR and SFDVKD. For the CDR3, the DNA is TGTGCCACCAGTGTCAAGGGCAGGGGGCGTTTGGAGCAGTACTTC. Its translation is CATSVKGRGRLEQYF.

This chain uses TRBV13 with TRBJ2-1, with 13 bases identical to TRBD2. Germline V gene data show CDR1 as PRHDT and CDR2 as FYEKMQ (reference sequence). The CDR3 is made up of 15 amino acids. The ends lost 5 bases at V and 8 bases at J; junction bases unmatched: 6. In DNA, the CDR3 is TGTGCCAGCAGCAGACTAGCGGGAGGTGCGGATGAGCAGTTCTTC. Protein: CASSRLAGGADEQFF.

This rearrangement joins TRBV28 to TRBJ2-7, with 10 bases aligning to TRBD2. The germline gives CDR1 MDHEN, CDR2 SYDVKM. The junction had 5 bases not matched to a gene; V was cut back by 1 base and J by 5 bases. The CDR3 is 15 residues long. CDR3 coding DNA: TGTGCCAGCAGTTTATTTACTAGCGGGATCAACGAGCAGTACTTC. Protein: CASSLFTSGINEQYF.